Shown below are 4 T cell receptor beta chains from a single sample sequenced in a study of cytotoxic CD8 clonotypes in ibrutinib-treated CLL. The protocol was immunoSEQ multiplex PCR, while the TCRdb copy is restricted to in-frame clones and leaves out a portion. The top ten hold roughly 2% of the sample, which has 100,000 to 150,000 clones, 80% to 90% seen once. Sample: PBMCs, taken after 24 months of ibrutinib treatment. The source is a human donor with chronic lymphocytic leukemia.

This chain links TRBV5-8 with TRBJ1-5; perhaps TRBD1 as D (5 bases). The V and J ends lost 3 bases and 9 bases respectively, with 22 bases between them. The CDR3 has 16 residues. The germline CDR1 and CDR2 sequences are SGHTS and YDEGEE. The CDR3 nucleotides are TGTGCCAGCAGCTCGACAGATTCGCCCTTAAAAAGGCCCCAGCATTTT. Amino acid sequence: CASSSTDSPLKRPQHF.

This rearrangement joins TRBV28 to TRBJ1-4; a weak D match, TRBD1 (6 bases). The CDR3 extends over 16 amino acids. Germline CDR1 and CDR2: MDHEN and SYDVKM. V lost 3 bases, J lost 3 bases, and 14 bases lay in between. This CDR3 reads CASSFMVRGANEKLFF. The DNA for the CDR3 is TGTGCCAGCAGTTTTATGGTCAGGGGTGCTAATGAAAAACTGTTTTTT.

J is TRBJ1-1 and V is TRBV18, with D uncertain. V was cut by 6 bases and J by 6 bases, with 14 bases left in between. CDR3 length: 13 residues. Germline CDR1 and CDR2: KGHSH and LQKENI. The CDR3: CASSPGPSSEAFF. CDR3 DNA: TGTGCCAGCTCGCCGGGCCCCTCCTCTGAAGCTTTCTTT.

The chain joins TRBV19 to TRBJ1-5; unclear D gene. In germline, CDR1 is LNHDA, CDR2 SQIVND (reference sequence). V was clipped by 5 bases and J by 2 bases, with 10 bases between them. The CDR3 runs 14 residues. The CDR3 loop is CASSADTRNQPQHF. DNA of the CDR3: TGTGCCAGTAGTGCAGACACTCGCAATCAGCCCCAGCATTTT.